This TCR beta chain was captured in a study of blood T cell repertoires in COVID-19. About the study: The origin of the acute and convalescent COVID-19 samples was the United States, Italy and Spain.

Method: immunoSEQ multiplex PCR; TCRdb's copy keeps in-frame clones and lacks some. The profile shows about 260,000 clones, around 88% of them singletons. Ten or more counts support this clone. Other DNA sequences within the sample encode an identical CDR3. Per germline, CDR1 SGDLS and CDR2 YYNGEE. The germline V and J ends were trimmed by 0 bases and 6 bases, with 13 bases remaining between them. The CDR3 is 15 amino acids. This sequence joins TRBV9 and TRBJ1-5, with TRBD1 as a possible D gene (5 bases). The sequence was obtained from a woman aged 45-60 years who had recovered from COVID-19. Sequencing was done on a sample of PBMCs or T cells enriched from blood (not recorded which). Here the CDR3 DNA reads TGTGCCAGCAGCGTAGGTGGAGGGGAGGGTCAGCCCCAGCATTTT. The encoded protein is CASSVGGGEGQPQHF.